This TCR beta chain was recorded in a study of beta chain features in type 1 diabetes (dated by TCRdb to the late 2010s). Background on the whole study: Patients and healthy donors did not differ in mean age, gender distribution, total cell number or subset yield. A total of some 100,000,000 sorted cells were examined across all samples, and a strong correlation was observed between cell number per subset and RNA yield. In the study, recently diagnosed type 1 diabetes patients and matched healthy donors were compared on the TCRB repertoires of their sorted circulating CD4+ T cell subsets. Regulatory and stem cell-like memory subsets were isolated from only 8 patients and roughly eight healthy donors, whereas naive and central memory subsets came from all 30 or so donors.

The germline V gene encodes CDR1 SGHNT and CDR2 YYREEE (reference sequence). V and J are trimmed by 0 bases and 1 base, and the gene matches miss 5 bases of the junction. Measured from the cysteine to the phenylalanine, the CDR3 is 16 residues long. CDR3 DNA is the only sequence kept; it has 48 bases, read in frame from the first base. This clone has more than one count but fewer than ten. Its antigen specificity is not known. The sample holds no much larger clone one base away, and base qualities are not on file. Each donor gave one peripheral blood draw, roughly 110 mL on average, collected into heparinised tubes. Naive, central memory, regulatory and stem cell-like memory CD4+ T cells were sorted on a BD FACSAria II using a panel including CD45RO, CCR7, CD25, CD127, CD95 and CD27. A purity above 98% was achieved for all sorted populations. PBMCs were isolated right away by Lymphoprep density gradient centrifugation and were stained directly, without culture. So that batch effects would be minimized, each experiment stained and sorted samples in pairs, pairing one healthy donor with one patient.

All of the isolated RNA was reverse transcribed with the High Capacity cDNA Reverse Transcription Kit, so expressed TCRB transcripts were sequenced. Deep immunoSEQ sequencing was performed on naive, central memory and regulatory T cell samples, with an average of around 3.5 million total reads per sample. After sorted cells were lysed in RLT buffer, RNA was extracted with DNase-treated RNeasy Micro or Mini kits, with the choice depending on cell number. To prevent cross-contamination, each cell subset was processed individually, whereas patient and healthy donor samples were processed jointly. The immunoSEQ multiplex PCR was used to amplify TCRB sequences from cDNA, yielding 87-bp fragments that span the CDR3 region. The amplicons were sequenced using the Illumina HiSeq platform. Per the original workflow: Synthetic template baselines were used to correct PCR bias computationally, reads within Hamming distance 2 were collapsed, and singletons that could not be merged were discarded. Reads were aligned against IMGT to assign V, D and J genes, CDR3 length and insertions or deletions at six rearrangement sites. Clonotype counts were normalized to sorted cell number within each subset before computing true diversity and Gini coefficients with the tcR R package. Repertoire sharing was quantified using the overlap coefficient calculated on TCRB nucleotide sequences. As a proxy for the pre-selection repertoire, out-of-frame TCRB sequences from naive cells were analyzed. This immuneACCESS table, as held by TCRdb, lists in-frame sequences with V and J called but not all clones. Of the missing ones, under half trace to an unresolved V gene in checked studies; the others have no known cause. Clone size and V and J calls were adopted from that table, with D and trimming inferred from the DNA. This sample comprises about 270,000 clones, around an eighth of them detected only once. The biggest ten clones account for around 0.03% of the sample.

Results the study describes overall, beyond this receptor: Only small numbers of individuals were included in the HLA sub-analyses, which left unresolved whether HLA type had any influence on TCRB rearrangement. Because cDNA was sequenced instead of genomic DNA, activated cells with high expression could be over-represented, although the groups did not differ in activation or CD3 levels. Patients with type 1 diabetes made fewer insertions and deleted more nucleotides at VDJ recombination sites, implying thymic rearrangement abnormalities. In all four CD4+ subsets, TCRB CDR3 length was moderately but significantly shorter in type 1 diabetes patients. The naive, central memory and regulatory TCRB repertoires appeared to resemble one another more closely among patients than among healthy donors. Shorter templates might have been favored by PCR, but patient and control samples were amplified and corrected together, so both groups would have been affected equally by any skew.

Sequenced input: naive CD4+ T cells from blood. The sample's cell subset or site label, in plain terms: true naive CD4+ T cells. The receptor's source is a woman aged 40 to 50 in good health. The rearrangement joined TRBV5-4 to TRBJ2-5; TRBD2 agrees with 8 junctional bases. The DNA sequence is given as TGTGCCAGCAGCTTGGCGGGGGGGTACCTCCAAGAGACCCAGTACTTC. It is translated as CASSLAGGYLQETQYF.